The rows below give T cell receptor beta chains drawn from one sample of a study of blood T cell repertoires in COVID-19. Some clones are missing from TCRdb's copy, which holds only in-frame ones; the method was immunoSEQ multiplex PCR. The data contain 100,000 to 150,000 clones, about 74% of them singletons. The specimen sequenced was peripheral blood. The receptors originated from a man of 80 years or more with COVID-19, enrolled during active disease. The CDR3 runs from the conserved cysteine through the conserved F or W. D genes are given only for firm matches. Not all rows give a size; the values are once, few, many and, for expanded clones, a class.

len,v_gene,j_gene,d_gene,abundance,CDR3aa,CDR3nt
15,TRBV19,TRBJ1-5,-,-,CASSMGTGDLISQHF,TGTGCCAGTAGTATGGGGACCGGGGACTTAATTTCCCAGCATTTT
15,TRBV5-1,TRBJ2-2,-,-,CASSPGSGSHGELFF,TGCGCCAGCAGCCCGGGCTCGGGGTCGCACGGGGAGCTGTTTTTT
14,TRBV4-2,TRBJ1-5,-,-,CASSQVSQGEPQHF,TGTGCCAGCAGCCAAGTGAGTCAGGGTGAGCCCCAGCATTTT
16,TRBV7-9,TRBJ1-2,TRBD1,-,CASSLPRQGASYGYTF,TGTGCCAGCAGCTTACCTAGACAGGGGGCCTCTTATGGCTACACCTTC
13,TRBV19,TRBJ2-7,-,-,CASSKVGQNEQYF,TGTGCCAGTAGTAAGGTGGGGCAAAACGAGCAGTACTTC
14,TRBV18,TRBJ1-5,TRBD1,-,CASSPGQGAQPQHF,TGTGCCAGCTCACCGGGACAGGGGGCTCAGCCCCAGCATTTT
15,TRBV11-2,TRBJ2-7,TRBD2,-,CASSSTGLAGAGQYF,TGTGCCAGCAGCTCCACGGGACTAGCGGGAGCGGGGCAGTACTTC
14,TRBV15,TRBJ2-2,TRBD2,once,CATSRLADTGELFF,TGTGCCACCAGCAGACTAGCGGACACCGGGGAGCTGTTTTTT
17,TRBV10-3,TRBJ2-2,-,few,CAIAPRRREGNTGELFF,TGTGCCATCGCCCCTCGCCGGCGGGAAGGGAACACCGGGGAGCTGTTTTTT
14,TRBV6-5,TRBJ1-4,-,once,CASSYRGGNEKLFF,TGTGCCAGCAGTTACAGGGGAGGGAATGAAAAACTGTTTTTT
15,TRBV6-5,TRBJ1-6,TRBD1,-,CASTRQGVLGSPLHF,TGTGCCAGCACCCGACAGGGGGTATTGGGTTCACCCCTCCACTTT
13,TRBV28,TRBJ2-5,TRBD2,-,CASSWGEGETQYF,TGTGCCAGCAGTTGGGGGGAGGGGGAGACCCAGTACTTC
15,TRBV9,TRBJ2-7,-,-,CASSVAPRAEHEQYF,TGTGCCAGCAGCGTAGCTCCCAGGGCGGAACACGAGCAGTACTTC
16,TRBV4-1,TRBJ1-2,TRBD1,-,CASSPSRQGQNYGYTF,TGCGCCAGCAGCCCCTCCAGACAGGGACAAAACTATGGCTACACCTTC
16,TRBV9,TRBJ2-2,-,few,CASSVFGGVGTGELFF,TGTGCCAGCAGCGTATTTGGAGGGGTCGGAACCGGGGAGCTGTTTTTT
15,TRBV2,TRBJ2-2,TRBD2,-,CASRGTSLNTGELFF,TGTGCCAGCAGGGGGACTAGCCTTAACACCGGGGAGCTGTTTTTT
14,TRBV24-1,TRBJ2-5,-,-,CATVEGLGVETQYF,TGTGCCACCGTCGAGGGACTGGGGGTCGAGACCCAGTACTTC
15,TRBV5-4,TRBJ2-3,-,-,CASSATPGEGDTQYF,TGTGCCAGCAGCGCGACCCCAGGGGAAGGAGATACGCAGTATTTT
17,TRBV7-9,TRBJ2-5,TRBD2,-,CASSKTSGTPRPETQYF,TGTGCCAGCAGCAAGACTAGCGGGACACCCCGTCCAGAGACCCAGTACTTC
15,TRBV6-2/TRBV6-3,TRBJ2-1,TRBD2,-,CASSFLAGGENEQFF,TGTGCCAGCAGTTTCCTAGCGGGAGGTGAGAATGAGCAGTTCTTC
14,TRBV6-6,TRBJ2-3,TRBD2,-,CASNLAGEIDTQYF,TGTGCCAGCAATTTAGCGGGAGAGATAGATACGCAGTATTTT
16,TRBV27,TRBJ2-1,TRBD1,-,CASSFGTGLPYNEQFF,TGTGCCAGCAGTTTCGGGACAGGGCTTCCCTACAATGAGCAGTTCTTC
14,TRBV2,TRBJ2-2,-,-,CASRTGPATGELFF,TGTGCCAGCAGGACAGGCCCCGCCACCGGGGAGCTGTTTTTT
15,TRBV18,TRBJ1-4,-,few,CASSPRGNTNEKLFF,TGTGCCAGCTCACCAAGGGGGAATACTAATGAAAAACTGTTTTTT
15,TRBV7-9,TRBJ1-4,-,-,CASSINGSPGEKLFF,TGTGCCAGCAGTATCAACGGGTCGCCGGGGGAAAAACTGTTTTTT
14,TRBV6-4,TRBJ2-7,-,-,CASSVENGGYEQYF,TGTGCCAGCAGTGTCGAGAATGGTGGTTACGAGCAGTACTTC
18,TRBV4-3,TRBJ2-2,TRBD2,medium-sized,CASSQEVLAVMNTGELFF,TGCGCCAGCAGCCAAGAGGTACTAGCGGTAATGAACACCGGGGAGCTGTTTTTT
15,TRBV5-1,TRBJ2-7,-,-,CASSPAPGYDYEQYF,TGCGCCAGCAGCCCCGCCCCAGGGTATGACTACGAGCAGTACTTC
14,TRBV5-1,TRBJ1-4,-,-,CASSLIGANEKLFF,TGCGCCAGCAGCTTGATAGGGGCAAATGAAAAACTGTTTTTT
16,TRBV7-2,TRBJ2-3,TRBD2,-,CASSSSSGTSGSTQYF,TGTGCCAGCAGCTCGTCCTCTGGGACTAGCGGGAGTACGCAGTATTTT
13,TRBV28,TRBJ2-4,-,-,CASRTPAGNIQYF,TGTGCCAGCCGGACTCCCGCTGGGAACATTCAGTACTTC
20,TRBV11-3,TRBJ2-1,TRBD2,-,CASSPFGASGRAGGYNEQFF,TGTGCCAGCAGCCCCTTCGGTGCTAGCGGGAGGGCCGGGGGGTACAATGAGCAGTTCTTC
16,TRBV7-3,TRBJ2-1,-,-,CASSPSLAKTYNEQFF,TGTGCCAGCAGCCCGTCTCTAGCGAAGACCTACAATGAGCAGTTCTTC
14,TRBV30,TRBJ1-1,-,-,CAWTTGTGNTEAFF,TGTGCCTGGACCACAGGCACGGGGAACACTGAAGCTTTCTTT
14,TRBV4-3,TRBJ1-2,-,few,CASSQDTGNYGYTF,TGCGCCAGCAGCCAAGATACAGGGAACTATGGCTACACCTTC
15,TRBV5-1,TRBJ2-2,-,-,CASSFTTENTGELFF,TGCGCCAGCAGCTTTACGACAGAAAACACCGGGGAGCTGTTTTTT
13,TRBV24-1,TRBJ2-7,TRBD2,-,CATSDGTTPEQYF,TGTGCCACCAGTGATGGGACTACCCCAGAGCAGTACTTC
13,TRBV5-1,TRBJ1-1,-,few,CASSSGTNTEAFF,TGCGCCAGCAGCTCCGGGACAAACACTGAAGCTTTCTTT
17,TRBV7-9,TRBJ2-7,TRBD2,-,CASSRGVAGGSSYEQYF,TGTGCCAGCAGCCGTGGGGTAGCGGGAGGGAGCTCCTACGAGCAGTACTTC
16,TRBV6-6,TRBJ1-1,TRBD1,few,CASISNRGRSNTEAFF,TGTGCCAGCATCTCGAACAGGGGACGGTCGAACACTGAAGCTTTCTTT
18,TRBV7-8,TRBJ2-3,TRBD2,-,CASSVPPGLAEGSDTQYF,TGTGCCAGCAGCGTCCCCCCGGGACTAGCGGAGGGGTCAGATACGCAGTATTTT
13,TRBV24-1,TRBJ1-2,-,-,CATSGERGRGYTF,TGTGCCACCAGTGGGGAAAGGGGCCGAGGCTACACCTTC
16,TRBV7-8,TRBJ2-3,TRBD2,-,CASSFLAGGPSHTQYF,TGTGCCAGCAGCTTCCTAGCGGGAGGGCCCTCCCATACGCAGTATTTT
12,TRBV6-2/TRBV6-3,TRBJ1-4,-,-,CASSRPSEKLFF,TGTGCCAGCAGCCGGCCCTCGGAAAAACTGTTTTTT
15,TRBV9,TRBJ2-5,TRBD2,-,CASTPGLAGGQTQYF,TGTGCCAGCACCCCGGGACTAGCGGGAGGACAGACCCAGTACTTC
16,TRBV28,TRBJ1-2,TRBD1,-,CASQYGVGGADYGYTF,TGTGCCAGCCAATATGGTGTAGGGGGCGCGGACTATGGCTACACCTTC
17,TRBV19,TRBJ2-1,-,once,CASSMDRDLSSYNEQFF,TGTGCCAGTAGTATGGACCGGGATTTAAGCTCCTACAATGAGCAGTTCTTC
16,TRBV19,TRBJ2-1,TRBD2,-,CASQATSGGSYNEQFF,TGTGCCAGTCAGGCCACTAGCGGAGGCTCCTACAATGAGCAGTTCTTC
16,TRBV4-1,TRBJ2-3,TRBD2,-,CASRQNPSGSTDTQYF,TGCGCCAGCAGACAAAACCCTAGCGGGAGCACAGATACGCAGTATTTT
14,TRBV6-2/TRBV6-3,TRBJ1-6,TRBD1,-,CASSPGQFSGTLHF,TGTGCCAGCAGCCCGGGACAGTTCTCGGGCACCCTCCACTTT
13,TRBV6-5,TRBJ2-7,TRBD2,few,CASGLASSYEQYF,TGTGCCAGTGGACTAGCGAGTTCCTACGAGCAGTACTTC
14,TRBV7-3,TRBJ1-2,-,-,CASSPTGGTGGYTF,TGTGCCAGCAGCCCAACGGGGGGAACGGGTGGCTACACCTTC
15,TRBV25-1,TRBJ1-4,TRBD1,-,CASSESGQGNEKLFF,TGTGCCAGCAGTGAATCGGGACAGGGTAACGAAAAACTGTTTTTT
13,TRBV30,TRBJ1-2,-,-,CAWSYGVNYGYTF,TGTGCCTGGAGTTACGGTGTGAACTATGGCTACACCTTC
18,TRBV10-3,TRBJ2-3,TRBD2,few,CAISARGLAGRSTDTQYF,TGTGCCATCAGTGCCCGGGGACTAGCGGGAAGGAGCACAGATACGCAGTATTTT
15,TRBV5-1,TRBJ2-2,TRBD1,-,CASSTGQGNTGELFF,TGCGCCAGCAGCACTGGACAGGGGAACACCGGGGAGCTGTTTTTT
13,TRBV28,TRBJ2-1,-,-,CASSLPGLDEQFF,TGTGCCAGCAGTTTGCCAGGCTTGGATGAGCAGTTCTTC
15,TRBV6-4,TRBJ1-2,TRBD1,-,CASSEAGGTGYGYTF,TGTGCCAGCAGTGAGGCAGGGGGTACTGGCTACGGCTACACCTTC
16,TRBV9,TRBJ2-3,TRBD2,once,CASSRGASGSGDTQYF,TGTGCCAGCAGCCGAGGGGCTAGCGGGAGCGGAGATACGCAGTATTTT
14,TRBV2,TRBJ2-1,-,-,CASSDWSSYNEQFF,TGTGCCAGCAGTGACTGGAGCTCCTACAATGAGCAGTTCTTC